This T cell receptor (beta chain) came from a study of blood T cell repertoires in COVID-19. The length of the CDR3 is 13 residues. Germline CDR1 and CDR2: MDHEN and SYDVKM. Trimming took 8 bases from V and 4 from J, leaving 14 bases between them. Clones were read by immunoSEQ multiplex PCR, and TCRdb kept only the in-frame ones, dropping some. The sample comprises 140,000 or so clones, about four fifths of which are singletons, and 8.9% rests with the top ten. Material for sequencing was peripheral blood. This sequence joins TRBV28 and TRBJ1-2; tentatively, D is TRBD1 (5 bases). The receptor's source is a man aged 30 to 39 with COVID-19, enrolled during active disease. CDR3 sequence: CASSTGQTYGYTF. DNA for the CDR3: TGTGCCAGCTCCACAGGCCAGACCTATGGCTACACCTTC.